Listed here is a single T cell receptor (beta chain). This sample is drawn from a study of blood T cell repertoires in COVID-19. Clones were sequenced by immunoSEQ multiplex PCR, and TCRdb holds only the in-frame ones, with some missing. The sample shows over 100,000 clones, approximately 85% of them seen only once. This CDR3 has 14 residues. V was trimmed by 7 bases and J by 7 bases, leaving 17 bases between them. Germline V gene sequence: CDR1 LNHDA, CDR2 SQIVND (reference sequence). This TCR was recovered from a man between 65 and 80 years old with acute or convalescent COVID-19. V is TRBV19 and J is TRBJ1-5; tentatively, D is TRBD1 (6 bases). The sequencing sample was made of peripheral blood. The CDR3 nucleotides are TGTGCCAGTAATCCTCAACAGGGAAACCAGCCCCAGCATTTT. It yields the protein CASNPQQGNQPQHF.